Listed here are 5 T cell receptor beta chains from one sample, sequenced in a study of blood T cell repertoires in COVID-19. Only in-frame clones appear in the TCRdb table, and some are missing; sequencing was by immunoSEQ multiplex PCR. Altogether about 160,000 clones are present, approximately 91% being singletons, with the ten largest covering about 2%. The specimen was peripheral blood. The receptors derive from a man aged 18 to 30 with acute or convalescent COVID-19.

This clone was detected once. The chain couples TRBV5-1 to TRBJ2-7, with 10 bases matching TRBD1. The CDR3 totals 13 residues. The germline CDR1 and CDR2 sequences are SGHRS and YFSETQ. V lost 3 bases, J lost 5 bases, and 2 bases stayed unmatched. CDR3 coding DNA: TGCGCCAGCAGCTCCGGACAGGGGGACGAGCAGTACTTC. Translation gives CASSSGQGDEQYF. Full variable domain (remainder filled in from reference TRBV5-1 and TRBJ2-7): KAGVTQTPRYLIKTRGQQVTLSCSPISGHRSVSWYQQTPGQGLQFLFEYFSETQRNKGNFPGRFSGRQFSNSRSEMNVSTLELGDSALYLCASSSGQGDEQYFGPGTRLTVT.

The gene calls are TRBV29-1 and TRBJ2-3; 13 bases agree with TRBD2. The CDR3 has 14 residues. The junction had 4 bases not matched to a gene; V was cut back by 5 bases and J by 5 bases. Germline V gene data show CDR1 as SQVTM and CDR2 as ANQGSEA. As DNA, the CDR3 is TGCAGCGTTCTACTAGCGGGAGGGGAAGATACGCAGTATTTT. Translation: CSVLLAGGEDTQYF.

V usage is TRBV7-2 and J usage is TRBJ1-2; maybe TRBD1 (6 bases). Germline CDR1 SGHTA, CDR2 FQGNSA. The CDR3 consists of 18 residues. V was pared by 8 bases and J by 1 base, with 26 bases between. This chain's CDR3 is CASPLKTDRTLFNYGYTF. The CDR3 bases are TGTGCCAGCCCACTCAAAACGGACAGAACCTTATTTAACTATGGCTACACCTTC.

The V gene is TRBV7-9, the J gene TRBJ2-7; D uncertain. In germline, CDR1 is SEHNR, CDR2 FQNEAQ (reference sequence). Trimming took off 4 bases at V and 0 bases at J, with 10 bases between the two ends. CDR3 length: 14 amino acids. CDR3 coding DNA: TGTGCCAGCAGCTCGAGTTTGGTCTCCTACGAGCAGTACTTC. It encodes CASSSSLVSYEQYF.

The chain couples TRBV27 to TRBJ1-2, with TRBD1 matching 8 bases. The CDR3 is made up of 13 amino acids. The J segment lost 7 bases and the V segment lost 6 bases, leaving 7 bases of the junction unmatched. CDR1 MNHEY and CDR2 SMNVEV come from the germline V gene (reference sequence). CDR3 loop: CASSPDRAAGYTF. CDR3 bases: TGTGCCAGCAGCCCGGACAGGGCGGCTGGCTACACCTTC.